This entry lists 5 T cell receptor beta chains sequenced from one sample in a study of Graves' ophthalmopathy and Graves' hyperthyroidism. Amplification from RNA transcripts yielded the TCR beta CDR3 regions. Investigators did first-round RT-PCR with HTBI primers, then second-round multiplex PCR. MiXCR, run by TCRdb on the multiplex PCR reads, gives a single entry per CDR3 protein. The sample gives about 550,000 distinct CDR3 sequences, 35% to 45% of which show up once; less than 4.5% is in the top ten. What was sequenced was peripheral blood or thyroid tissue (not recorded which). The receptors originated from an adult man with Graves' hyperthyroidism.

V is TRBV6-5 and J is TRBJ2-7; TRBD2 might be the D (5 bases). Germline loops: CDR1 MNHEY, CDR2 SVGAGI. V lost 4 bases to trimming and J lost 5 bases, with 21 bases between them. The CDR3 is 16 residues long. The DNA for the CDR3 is TGTGCCAGCAGTTCCTACCCCAGCGGTTTACCCCACGAGCAGTACTTC. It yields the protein CASSSYPSGLPHEQYF.

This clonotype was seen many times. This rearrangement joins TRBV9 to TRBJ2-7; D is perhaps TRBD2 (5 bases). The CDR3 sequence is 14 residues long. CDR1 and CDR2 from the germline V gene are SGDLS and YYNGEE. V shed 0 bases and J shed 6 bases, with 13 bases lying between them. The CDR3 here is CASSVAEGSGEQYF. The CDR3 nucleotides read TGTGCCAGCAGCGTAGCAGAGGGATCGGGCGAGCAGTACTTC.

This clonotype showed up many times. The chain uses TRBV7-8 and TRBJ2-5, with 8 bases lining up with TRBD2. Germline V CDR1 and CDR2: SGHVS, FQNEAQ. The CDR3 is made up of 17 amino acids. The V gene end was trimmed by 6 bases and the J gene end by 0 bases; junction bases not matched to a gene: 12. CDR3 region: CASSDPELAAYQETQYF. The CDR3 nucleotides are TGTGCCAGCAGTGACCCGGAACTAGCGGCGTACCAAGAGACCCAGTACTTC. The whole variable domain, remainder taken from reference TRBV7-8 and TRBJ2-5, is GAGVSQSPRYKVAKRGQDVALRCDPISGHVSLFWYQQALGQGPEFLTYFQNEAQLDKSGLPSDRFFAERPEGSVSTLKIQRTQQEDSAVYLCASSDPELAAYQETQYFGPGTRLLVL.

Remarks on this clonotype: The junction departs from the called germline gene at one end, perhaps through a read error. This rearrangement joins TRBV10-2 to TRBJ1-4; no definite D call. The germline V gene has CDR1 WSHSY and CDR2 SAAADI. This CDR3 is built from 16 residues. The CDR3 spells CASSVKPGATNEKPFF. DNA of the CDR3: TGCGCCAGCAGTGTCAAACCAGGCGCAACTAATGAAAAACCGTTTTTT.

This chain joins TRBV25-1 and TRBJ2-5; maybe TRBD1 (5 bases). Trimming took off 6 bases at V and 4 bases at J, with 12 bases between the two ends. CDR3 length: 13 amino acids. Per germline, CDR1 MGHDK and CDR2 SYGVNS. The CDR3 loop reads CASRGLTGETQYF. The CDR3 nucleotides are TGTGCCAGCAGGGGGCTAACAGGAGAGACCCAGTACTTC.